These T cell receptor beta chains were read from a single sample in a study of CD4+ T cells in melanoma. Clones were read by immunoSEQ multiplex PCR, and TCRdb kept only the in-frame ones, dropping some. In the table there are 5,500 to 6,500 clones, about 70% of which are singletons. Sequencing was carried out using cells from a culture (not recorded whether cultured in vitro). These receptors came from a human donor with melanoma. Each CDR3 is given with its conserved first and last residue. D genes are given only for firm matches. Some rows have no size entry. The others give once, few or many, or a class for an expanded clone.

CASSPEITVGFYGYTF	TGTGCCAGCAGCCCAGAGATAACAGTTGGGTTCTATGGCTACACCTTC	.	TRBV7-2	TRBJ1-2	.
CASSQFNNNEQFF	TGTGCCAGCAGCCAATTTAATAATAATGAGCAGTTCTTC	.	TRBV4-2	TRBJ2-1	.
CASSYLVNEQYF	TGTGCCAGCAGTTACCTCGTTAACGAGCAGTACTTC	.	TRBV6-2/TRBV6-3	TRBJ2-7	.
CASRFPHYGYTF	TGTGCCAGCAGGTTCCCACACTATGGCTACACCTTC	few	TRBV9	TRBJ1-2	.
CASSVGDSGNYGYTF	TGTGCCAGCAGCGTAGGGGACTCCGGTAACTATGGCTACACCTTC	.	TRBV9	TRBJ1-2	.
CASSPGQVNYGYTF	TGTGCCAGCAGCCCGGGACAGGTTAACTATGGCTACACCTTC	.	TRBV11-1	TRBJ1-2	TRBD1
CASSYRGGGGKLFF	TGTGCCAGCAGTTACCGGGGCGGGGGGGGAAAACTGTTTTTT	.	TRBV6-5	TRBJ1-4	.
CASSLGDASKNIQYF	TGCGCCAGCAGCTTGGGGGACGCGTCTAAAAACATTCAGTACTTC	.	TRBV5-1	TRBJ2-4	.
CATSRDLAGSFYEQYF	TGTGCCACCAGCAGAGATCTGGCGGGGAGCTTCTACGAGCAGTACTTC	.	TRBV15	TRBJ2-7	.
CSGQRNTEAFF	TGCAGTGGACAGCGGAACACTGAAGCTTTCTTT	once	TRBV20-1	TRBJ1-1	.
CATSRDSGYSYEQYF	TGTGCCACCAGCAGAGACAGCGGCTACTCCTACGAGCAGTACTTC	.	TRBV15	TRBJ2-7	.
CASQDTGELFF	TGCGCCAGCCAAGACACCGGGGAGCTGTTTTTT	medium-sized	TRBV5-1	TRBJ2-2	.
CAASTSYNSPLHF	TGTGCCGCCTCGACATCGTATAATTCACCCCTCCACTTT	.	TRBV2	TRBJ1-6	.
CASSVAYRGEQFF	TGTGCCAGCAGCGTAGCTTATCGGGGGGAGCAGTTCTTC	.	TRBV9	TRBJ2-1	.
CASSTYNEQFF	TGTGCCAGCAGTACCTACAATGAGCAGTTCTTC	few	TRBV27	TRBJ2-1	.
CASSLLLAGSTDTQYF	TGTGCCAGCAGCTTGCTCCTAGCGGGGAGCACAGATACGCAGTATTTT	.	TRBV5-8	TRBJ2-3	TRBD2
CSVGDSKNIQYF	TGCAGCGTCGGGGACAGCAAAAACATTCAGTACTTC	few	TRBV29-1	TRBJ2-4	TRBD1
CASRTGYEQFF	TGCGCCAGCAGGACAGGGTATGAGCAGTTCTTC	.	TRBV10-2	TRBJ2-1	TRBD1
CASSLSALARRGQFF	TGTGCCAGCAGCTTGTCCGCCCTAGCGAGGAGAGGTCAGTTCTTC	.	TRBV5-6	TRBJ2-1	.
CASSAVKGGRNEQFF	TGTGCCAGCAGCGCAGTTAAGGGGGGAAGAAATGAGCAGTTCTTC	.	TRBV9	TRBJ2-1	.
CSAHREETQYF	TGCAGTGCCCACAGGGAAGAGACCCAGTACTTC	.	TRBV20-1	TRBJ2-5	.
CASSPGLNTEAFF	TGTGCCAGCTCACCAGGGCTGAACACTGAAGCTTTCTTT	.	TRBV18	TRBJ1-1	.
CASSLDERGYTEAFF	TGTGCCAGCAGCCTTGACGAAAGGGGGTATACTGAAGCTTTCTTT	.	TRBV6-5	TRBJ1-1	.
CASSMVNRDTEAFF	TGTGCCAGTAGTATGGTGAACCGCGACACTGAAGCTTTCTTT	few	TRBV19	TRBJ1-1	.
CASSIGGMVETQYF	TGTGCCAGTAGTATAGGCGGTATGGTCGAGACCCAGTACTTC	.	TRBV19	TRBJ2-5	.
CASSSPRGGWGYEQYF	TGTGCCAGCAGTTCCCCCCGGGGGGGGTGGGGCTACGAGCAGTACTTC	.	TRBV21-1	TRBJ2-7	.
CASSMQGFYEQYF	TGTGCCAGCAGTATGCAGGGGTTCTACGAGCAGTACTTC	.	TRBV6-2/TRBV6-3	TRBJ2-7	.
CATLTGINEQFF	TGTGCCACCCTAACAGGAATCAATGAGCAGTTCTTC	.	TRBV19	TRBJ2-1	.
CSAGSPGNGYTF	TGCAGCGCTGGATCCCCAGGGAATGGCTACACCTTC	.	TRBV29-1	TRBJ1-2	.
CASSLAVRDEQYF	TGTGCCAGCAGCTTAGCTGTCCGCGACGAGCAGTACTTC	.	TRBV7-2	TRBJ2-7	.
CASSVAFGTFTTDTQYF	TGTGCCAGCAGCGTAGCATTCGGGACTTTCACCACAGATACGCAGTATTTT	.	TRBV9	TRBJ2-3	.
CASGEAGTDTQYF	TGCGCCAGCGGGGAAGCGGGCACAGATACGCAGTATTTT	few	TRBV10-1	TRBJ2-3	.
CASSFRGPTYEQYF	TGTGCCAGCAGCTTCCGGGGACCGACCTACGAGCAGTACTTC	.	TRBV5-5	TRBJ2-7	.
CASSYSSDKDLPYFSYEQYF	TGTGCCAGCAGTTACTCCTCAGATAAAGACCTACCTTATTTCTCCTACGAGCAGTACTTC	few	TRBV6-2/TRBV6-3	TRBJ2-7	.
CASSLPRESYEQYF	TGTGCCAGCAGCCTCCCCCGGGAGTCCTACGAGCAGTACTTC	few	TRBV7-9	TRBJ2-7	.
CASKNKYQETQYF	TGTGCCAGCAAGAACAAGTACCAAGAGACCCAGTACTTC	.	TRBV21-1	TRBJ2-5	.
CSGDQGTEAFF	TGCAGCGGGGATCAAGGTACTGAAGCTTTCTTT	once	TRBV29-1	TRBJ1-1	.